What follows are 3 T cell receptor beta chains derived from one specimen sequenced in a study of early T cells in non-severe SARS-CoV-2 infection. TCRdb reprocessed the 5' RACE reads with MiXCR, giving one entry per CDR3 protein. The data show just under 60,000 distinct CDR3 sequences, about 8.4% seen once. The sequenced sample consisted of whole blood. The source of these receptors is an adult who was a healthcare worker with PCR-confirmed SARS-CoV-2 infection or an uninfected control (not recorded which).

This clonotype has ten or more counts. J is TRBJ2-5 and V is TRBV12-3 or TRBV12-4, with 8 bases lining up with TRBD1. V lost 2 bases, J lost 2 bases, and 1 base stayed unmatched. This CDR3 contains 14 residues. The CDR3 loop reads CASSLHRGQETQYF. CDR3 coding DNA: TGTGCCAGCAGTTTACACAGGGGGCAAGAGACCCAGTACTTC.

This rearrangement joins TRBV7-8 to TRBJ1-5, with D possibly being TRBD1 (6 bases). Germline lookup yields CDR1 SGHVS and CDR2 FQNEAQ. CDR3 length equals 18 residues. V lost 5 bases and J lost 1, with 21 bases in between. The CDR3 nucleotides are TGTGCCAGCAGCCTGGGATTGGGGGGGGCAGGGAGCAATCAGCCCCAGCATTTT. Translating gives CASSLGLGGAGSNQPQHF.

This clonotype was counted many times. The chain couples TRBV7-8 to TRBJ2-7; D remains unclear. Between the trimmed V and J ends, which lost 4 bases and 5 bases, there was a span of 15 bases. CDR1 is SGHVS, CDR2 FQNEAQ, per germline. The length of the CDR3 is 14 residues. CDR3 region: CASSSHETAHEQYF. CDR3 in DNA: TGTGCCAGCAGCTCCCATGAAACGGCCCACGAGCAGTACTTC.